What follows is one T cell receptor (beta chain) and its context. This specimen belongs to a study of blood T cell repertoires in COVID-19. Study context: Italy, Spain and the United States were the sources of the convalescent and acute COVID-19 samples. PBMCs, B-cell-depleted T cells, or T cells provided the cDNA or gDNA that made up the material.

Germline assignment: CDR1 SEHNR and CDR2 FQNEAQ (reference sequence). The CDR3 consists of 15 residues. With 5 bases clipped from V and 3 bases from J, the junction kept 9 bases outside the gene matches. Authors' data handling: Reference gene primer amplification in the assay estimated nucleated cell counts. TCRdb keeps only in-frame clones here, not all; method: immunoSEQ multiplex PCR. V and J calls plus clone size are reproduced from that table; the DNA served to infer D and trimming. The sample has about 200,000 clones, approximately 91% seen once; the top ten hold 5% to 7.5%. Sequenced input: peripheral blood. The receptor was isolated from a middle-aged woman who had recovered from COVID-19. This sequence joins TRBV7-9 and TRBJ1-2, with 7 bases lining up with TRBD1. Written as DNA, the CDR3 is TGTGCCAGCAGCCCCCGTTATGGACAGGACTATGGCTACACCTTC. Its protein product is CASSPRYGQDYGYTF.